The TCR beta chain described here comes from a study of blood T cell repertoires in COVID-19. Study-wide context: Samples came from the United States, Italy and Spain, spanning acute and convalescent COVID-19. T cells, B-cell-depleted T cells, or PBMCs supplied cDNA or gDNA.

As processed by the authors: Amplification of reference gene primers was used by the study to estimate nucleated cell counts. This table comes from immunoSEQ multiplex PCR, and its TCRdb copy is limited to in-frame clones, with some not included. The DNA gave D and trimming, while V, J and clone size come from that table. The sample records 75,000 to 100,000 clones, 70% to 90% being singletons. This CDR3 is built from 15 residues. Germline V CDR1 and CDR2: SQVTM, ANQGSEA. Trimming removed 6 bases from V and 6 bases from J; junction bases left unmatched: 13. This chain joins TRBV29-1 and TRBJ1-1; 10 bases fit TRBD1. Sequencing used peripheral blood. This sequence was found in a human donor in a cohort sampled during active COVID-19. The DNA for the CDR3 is TGCAGCGTGGGCGGGACAGGGGACCATTGGGCTGAAGCTTTCTTT. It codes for CSVGGTGDHWAEAFF. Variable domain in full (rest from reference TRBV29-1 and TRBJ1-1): SAVISQKPSRDICQRGTSLTIQCQVDSQVTMMFWYRQQPGQSLTLIATANQGSEATYESGFVIDKFPISRPNLTFSTLTVSNMSPEDSSIYLCSVGGTGDHWAEAFFGQGTRLTVV.